Following are 17 T cell receptor beta chains from one sample sequenced in a study of shared clonotypes between healthy human individuals. This table comes from immunoSEQ multiplex PCR, and its TCRdb copy is limited to in-frame clones, with some not included. The sample lists roughly 2.2 million clones; approximately 90% were seen once. The source material was naive CD4+ T cells from PBMCs. Subset given: CD45RA+ positively selected. The receptors here all came from a young man in good health. Some clones in this sample may be carry-over from other donors' samples.

V is TRBV28 and J is TRBJ1-6; D ambiguous. Germline CDR1 and CDR2: MDHEN and SYDVKM. V was clipped by 8 bases and J by 13 bases, with 6 bases between them. The CDR3 extends over 9 amino acids. CDR3 coding DNA: TGTGCCAGCGGCTGGCCCCTCCACTTT. This codes for CASGWPLHF.

The chain is built from TRBV4-3 and TRBJ2-1; TRBD2 matches 7 bases. With 4 bases clipped from V and 4 bases from J, the junction kept 7 bases outside the gene matches. The length of the CDR3 is 15 residues. Germline V gene sequence: CDR1 LGHNA, CDR2 YSLEER. The CDR3 DNA sequence: TGCGCCAGCAGCCGGGGGGGACTCAATTACAATGAGCAGTTCTTC. It translates to CASSRGGLNYNEQFF.

The CDR3 sequence is CASSPIGGTDTQYF. The CDR3, as DNA: TGTGCCAGCTCACCAATCGGTGGGACAGATACGCAGTATTTT. The V and J genes are TRBV18 and TRBJ2-3; D gene ambiguous. The ends were cut back, 2 bases at V and 3 bases at J, with 9 bases in the middle. The V gene's germline CDR1 is KGHSH and CDR2 LQKENI. This CDR3 spans 14 amino acids.

The V and J genes are TRBV30 and TRBJ1-2, with D unclear. CDR3 length equals 12 residues. Germline V gene data show CDR1 as GTSNPN and CDR2 as SVGIG (reference sequence). The V gene lost 0 bases and the J gene lost 8 bases, with 10 bases spanning the gap. The CDR3 protein is CAWSVLRRGYTF. The CDR3 DNA sequence: TGTGCCTGGAGTGTACTTAGAAGGGGCTACACCTTC.

The chain joins TRBV28 to TRBJ1-5; D perhaps matches TRBD1 (6 bases). The CDR3 covers 14 residues. Trimming cost V 7 bases and J 3 bases, with 13 bases left between them. CDR1 MDHEN and CDR2 SYDVKM come from the germline V gene. The CDR3 reads CASKPPGDNQPQHF. In DNA form, the CDR3 reads TGTGCCAGCAAGCCCCCAGGGGACAATCAGCCCCAGCATTTT. The complete variable domain, with remaining parts taken from reference TRBV28 and TRBJ1-5, reads DVKVTQSSRYLVKRTGEKVFLECVQDMDHENMFWYRQDPGLGLRLIYFSYDVKMKEKGDIPEGYSVSREKKERFSLILESASTNQTSMYLCASKPPGDNQPQHFGDGTRLSIL.

The chain has TRBV5-6 and TRBJ2-7, with TRBD1 matching 8 bases. The CDR3 totals 15 residues. Per germline, CDR1 SGHDT and CDR2 YYEEEE. With V trimmed by 2 bases and J by 7 bases, 11 bases remained unmatched. The CDR3 loop reads CASSFLAGGTREQYF. The CDR3, as DNA: TGTGCCAGCAGCTTCTTGGCAGGGGGCACTCGAGAGCAGTACTTC.

This chain joins TRBV6-4 and TRBJ2-2; 11 nucleotides line up with TRBD2. Germline V gene lookup returns CDR1 MRHNA and CDR2 SNTAGT. V lost 4 bases to trimming and J lost 2 bases; unmatched junction nucleotides: 9. The CDR3 has 18 amino acids. The CDR3 sequence is CASSVLAGVGGNTGELFF. The DNA for the CDR3 is TGTGCCAGCAGTGTACTAGCGGGAGTAGGTGGTAACACCGGGGAGCTGTTTTTT.

The chain links TRBV7-9 to TRBJ2-7; weak D call: TRBD1 (6 bases). Germline V CDR1 and CDR2: SEHNR, FQNEAQ (reference sequence). With 7 bases removed from V and 4 bases from J, the gap between germline ends came to 14 bases. The CDR3 spans 13 residues. As DNA, the CDR3 is TGTGCCAGCACACCTCCACAGGGTTACGAGCAGTACTTC. It codes for CASTPPQGYEQYF.

J is TRBJ1-1 and V is TRBV27, with D possibly being TRBD1 (5 bases). CDR3 length: 14 residues. The ends were cut back, 5 bases at V and 3 bases at J, with 13 bases in the middle. CDR1 and CDR2 (germline): MNHEY, SMNVEV (reference sequence). The DNA for the CDR3 is TGTGCCAGCAGTGCCCTGGGACTTTACACTGAAGCTTTCTTT. Protein: CASSALGLYTEAFF.

J is TRBJ2-7 and V is TRBV4-2; tentative D call: TRBD2 (5 bases). There are 13 residues in the CDR3. Germline V gene data show CDR1 as LGHNA and CDR2 as YNFKEQ. Trimming removed 1 base from V and 5 bases from J, with 9 bases in between. The CDR3 is CASSQAEDHEQYF. CDR3 DNA: TGTGCCAGCAGCCAAGCGGAGGACCACGAGCAGTACTTC.

The CDR3 bases are TGCGCCAGCAGCTTGGACCCGGACACAGATACGCAGTATTTT. This gives the protein CASSLDPDTDTQYF. The V call is TRBV5-1, the J call TRBJ2-3, with D hard to call. CDR3 length equals 14 residues. Trimming pared 0 bases from V and 2 bases from J, leaving 7 bases between. Germline CDR1 reads SGHRS; CDR2 reads YFSETQ.

The gene calls are TRBV29-1 and TRBJ2-7; 7 bases align to TRBD2. Germline V gene data show CDR1 as SQVTM and CDR2 as ANQGSEA. Germline trimming cut 4 bases from V and 1 base from J; bases unmatched to any gene: 7. The CDR3 extends over 14 amino acids. The DNA for the CDR3 is TGCAGCGTTGCGCTAGCGGCTACGTCCTACGAGCAGTACTTC. Residues: CSVALAATSYEQYF.

This chain links TRBV7-2 with TRBJ2-1; D remains unclear. Germline lookup yields CDR1 SGHTA and CDR2 FQGNSA. This CDR3 has 12 residues. Between the trimmed V and J ends, which lost 5 bases and 10 bases, there was a span of 12 bases. CDR3 sequence (DNA): TGTGCCAGCAGCCTAATCGGCCTGGAGCAGTTCTTC. Translation: CASSLIGLEQFF. The whole variable domain, remainder taken from reference TRBV7-2 and TRBJ2-1, is GAGVSQSPSNKVTEKGKDVELRCDPISGHTALYWYRQSLGQGLEFLIYFQGNSAPDKSGLPSDRFSAERTGGSVSTLTIQRTQQEDSAVYLCASSLIGLEQFFGPGTRLTVL.

The chain links TRBV27 to TRBJ2-5; D not certain. V was pared by 3 bases and J by 5 bases, with 10 bases between. The CDR3 has 13 residues. The germline V gene encodes CDR1 MNHEY and CDR2 SMNVEV (reference sequence). As DNA, the CDR3 is TGTGCCAGCAGTTTCTGGCGTGGCGAGACCCAGTACTTC. Its protein product is CASSFWRGETQYF.

The chain recombines TRBV28 with TRBJ2-7; 13 bases map to TRBD2. The V gene end was trimmed by 8 bases and the J gene end by 9 bases; junction bases not matched to a gene: 4. Germline values: CDR1 MDHEN, CDR2 SYDVKM. This CDR3 has 12 amino acids. CDR3 loop: CASRLAGGWQYF. CDR3 DNA sequence: TGTGCCAGCCGACTAGCGGGAGGTTGGCAGTACTTC.

CDR3 protein: CASSAGETQYF. In DNA, the CDR3 is TGCGCCAGCAGTGCAGGAGAGACCCAGTACTTC. J is TRBJ2-5 and V is TRBV10-2; D call uncertain. The CDR3 runs 11 residues. Germline loops: CDR1 WSHSY, CDR2 SAAADI. V dropped 4 bases and J dropped 4 bases, with 4 bases sitting between them.

The chain employs TRBV14 and TRBJ1-2, with a possible D match to TRBD1 (5 bases). CDR3 length: 14 residues. CDR1 and CDR2 from the germline V gene are SGHDN and FVKESK. Trimming left V 0 bases short and J 7 bases short, with 12 bases between. This chain's CDR3 is CASSQDIQGGGYTF. CDR3 DNA sequence: TGTGCCAGCAGCCAAGATATCCAGGGCGGTGGCTACACCTTC.